A single sample gave rise to the 12 T cell receptor beta chains below, sequenced in a study of PD-1 blockade in classical Hodgkin lymphoma (dated by TCRdb to 2018 to 2021). What this sample's time point label stands for: cycle 4 day 1 (C4D1), after 5 to 7 weeks of nivolumab. Every trial patient had relapsed following autologous stem cell transplantation, and prior brentuximab vedotin exposure was what differed among cohorts A, B and C. The library was prepared using the immunoSEQ multiplex PCR assay. Here the immuneACCESS table is served through TCRdb, limited to in-frame sequences with V and J called. Missing clones are a known gap in these copies; in checked studies unresolved V genes cover under half, and the rest lacks a known reason. A total of roughly 17,000 clones appear in this sample, around 82% of them only once. Clones ranked in the top ten supply about 13% of the sample. The sequences come from peripheral blood mononuclear cells (PBMCs), collected before the fourth cycle of nivolumab. These receptor sequences come from a human donor with classical Hodgkin lymphoma.

The chain joins TRBV4-1 to TRBJ2-2, with D perhaps TRBD1 or TRBD2 (7 bases each). V was trimmed by 0 bases and J by 5 bases, leaving 16 bases between them. The CDR3 spans 17 residues. Germline CDR1 MGHRA, CDR2 YSYEKL. The CDR3 DNA is TGCGCCAGCAGCCAAGATCACAGGGGAGGGTGGACCGGGGAGCTGTTTTTT. Its protein is CASSQDHRGGWTGELFF.

The rearrangement joins TRBV7-8 to TRBJ2-5; the D is unclear. Germline CDR1 SGHVS, CDR2 FQNEAQ. The CDR3 extends over 14 amino acids. V gave up 1 base and J gave up 11 bases, with 17 bases separating them. The DNA of the CDR3 is TGTGCCAGCAGCTTAGGCGAGACGACGGGTGAGCAGTACTTC. Translated, it gives CASSLGETTGEQYF.

The chain is built from TRBV5-1 and TRBJ2-5, with TRBD1 matching 7 bases. With V trimmed by 4 bases and J by 2 bases, 5 bases remained unmatched. Germline loops: CDR1 SGHRS, CDR2 YFSETQ. This CDR3 has 14 residues. The CDR3 sequence: CASSRLGQQETQYF. CDR3 in DNA: TGCGCCAGCAGCAGACTGGGACAGCAAGAGACCCAGTACTTC. Full variable domain (outside the CDR3, taken from reference TRBV5-1 and TRBJ2-5): KAGVTQTPRYLIKTRGQQVTLSCSPISGHRSVSWYQQTPGQGLQFLFEYFSETQRNKGNFPGRFSGRQFSNSRSEMNVSTLELGDSALYLCASSRLGQQETQYFGPGTRLLVL.

The chain joins TRBV5-1 to TRBJ1-4; D uncertain. The ends were cut back, 2 bases at V and 4 bases at J, with 9 bases in the middle. CDR3 size: 14 residues. Germline V CDR1 and CDR2: SGHRS, YFSETQ. As DNA, the CDR3 is TGCGCCAGCAGCTTACAGTCAATTAATGAAAAACTGTTTTTT. This gives the protein CASSLQSINEKLFF.

A note on this clone: Other DNA sequences in the same sample also yield this CDR3. The chain has TRBV5-1 and TRBJ2-5, with D hard to call. The CDR3 covers 14 residues. Per the germline V gene, CDR1 is SGHRS and CDR2 is YFSETQ. V dropped 0 bases and J dropped 1 base, with 7 bases sitting between them. The CDR3 loop is CASSLGGGQETQYF. The CDR3 DNA is TGCGCCAGCAGCTTGGGAGGTGGCCAAGAGACCCAGTACTTC.

The chain is built from TRBV7-6 and TRBJ1-4; possibly TRBD1 for D (5 bases). The CDR3 is 16 residues long. Trimming took off 5 bases at V and 5 bases at J, with 18 bases between the two ends. The germline gives CDR1 SGHVS, CDR2 FNYEAQ. The CDR3 sequence: CASSLQLGGGNEKLFF. CDR3 coding DNA: TGTGCCAGCAGCCTGCAGTTGGGGGGGGGAAATGAAAAACTGTTTTTT.

The chain couples TRBV6-5 to TRBJ2-7; 9 bases are shared with TRBD2. The CDR3 spans 15 residues. Germline V gives CDR1 MNHEY, CDR2 SVGAGI. The trim removed 2 bases at V and 3 bases at J, leaving 5 bases unmatched. The CDR3: CASSYGSGGIYEQYF. Here the CDR3 DNA reads TGTGCCAGCAGTTACGGTAGCGGGGGAATCTACGAGCAGTACTTC.

The chain joins TRBV6-1 to TRBJ2-2; D gene unclear. Trimming shortened V by 6 bases and J by 4 bases, and 9 bases separated the two germline ends. Germline V gives CDR1 MNHNS, CDR2 SASEGT. This CDR3 is built from 13 residues. The CDR3 spells CASSIDFTGELFF. The DNA of the CDR3 is TGTGCCAGCAGCATAGATTTCACCGGGGAGCTGTTTTTT.

This rearrangement joins TRBV12-5 to TRBJ2-7, with D uncertain. CDR3 length: 13 residues. The V gene lost 2 bases and the J gene lost 10 bases, with 15 bases spanning the gap. The germline gives CDR1 LGHNT, CDR2 FRNRAP. The CDR3 bases are TGTGCTAGTGGTTTGTCCTCCGGTGGACCCCAGTACTTC. Amino acid sequence: CASGLSSGGPQYF.

V is TRBV7-4 and J is TRBJ1-3; TRBD1 matches at 9 bases. This CDR3 has 16 amino acids. CDR1 and CDR2 (germline): SGHVT, SQSDAQ. The ends lost 3 bases at V and 2 bases at J; junction bases unmatched: 5. CDR3 bases: TGTGCCAGCAGCTTTAGCCGGGACAGGGCTGGAAACACCATATATTTT. Encoded protein: CASSFSRDRAGNTIYF.

This rearrangement joins TRBV11-2 to TRBJ2-7; no definite D call. Per the germline V gene, CDR1 is SGHAT and CDR2 is FQNNGV. Trimming took off 5 bases at V and 4 bases at J, with 6 bases between the two ends. CDR3 size: 11 residues. The CDR3 protein is CASSKTYEQYF. CDR3 nucleotides: TGTGCCAGCAGCAAAACGTACGAGCAGTACTTC.

This clone was seen a single time. This rearrangement joins TRBV7-9 to TRBJ2-1, with 7 bases lining up with TRBD2. CDR3 length equals 14 residues. From germline, CDR1 is SEHNR and CDR2 FQNEAQ (reference sequence). V shed 3 bases and J 4 bases; nucleotides not matched to a gene: 3. CDR3 nucleotides: TGTGCCAGCAGCTTGAGCGGGGCTTACAATGAGCAGTTCTTC. This encodes CASSLSGAYNEQFF.